A selection of T cell receptor beta chains follows, all from one sample in a study of cytomegalovirus exposure and HLA in healthy donors. The assay was immunoSEQ multiplex PCR, and TCRdb's table has in-frame clones only and misses some. The sample includes approximately 200,000 clones, approximately 83% seen only once; the top ten take 0.098%. The sample comprised PBMCs. The receptors were sampled from a boy aged 2-9 years in good health and CMV-seronegative. CDR3s include the opening cysteine and the closing phenylalanine or tryptophan. Fields, in order: J gene, V gene, D gene, clone size, CDR3 DNA, CDR3 protein. A D gene is named only where the DNA matches it firmly. The size entry is marked missing in some rows and otherwise reads once, few, many or a size class.

>TRBJ2-4|TRBV5-6|NA|NA
TGTGCCAGCAGCTCCACACTAGCCCCCCTCTTAGCCAAAAACATTCAGTACTTC
CASSSTLAPLLAKNIQYF
>TRBJ2-7|TRBV6-4|TRBD2|NA
TGTGCCAGCCCCCGCCCGACTAGCGGTCCCTACGAGCAGTACTTC
CASPRPTSGPYEQYF
>TRBJ2-3|TRBV6-5|NA|NA
TGTGCCAGCAGTGGGCTGAGCCAGAGGGTTACGCAGTATTTT
CASSGLSQRVTQYF
>TRBJ2-3|TRBV4-3|TRBD2|NA
TGCGCCAGCAGCCAAACTAGCGGGGGCACAGATACGCAGTATTTT
CASSQTSGGTDTQYF
>TRBJ2-7|TRBV5-1|TRBD1|NA
TGCGCCAGCAGCTTAACCGGGACAGGGGGCGAGCAGTACTTC
CASSLTGTGGEQYF
>TRBJ1-1|TRBV5-4|NA|NA
TGTGCCAGCAGCTTGGAGAACAGTTTGAACACTGAAGCTTTCTTT
CASSLENSLNTEAFF
>TRBJ1-2|TRBV7-2|TRBD1|NA
TGTGCCAGCAGCTTAGTCCGGCAGGGGGACCATGGCTACACCTTC
CASSLVRQGDHGYTF
>TRBJ1-4|TRBV10-3|TRBD1|NA
TGTGCCATCAGTGAAACCGACCTCGGACAGGGGAATGAAAAACTGTTTTTT
CAISETDLGQGNEKLFF
>TRBJ2-3|TRBV5-1|NA|NA
TGCGCCAGCAGCTTGGCCGTGTTTGCGGGGAGCACAGATACGCAGTATTTT
CASSLAVFAGSTDTQYF
>TRBJ2-7|TRBV4-1|TRBD1|NA
TGCGCCAGCAGCCTCCGGGACAGGGTATTCGAGCAGTACTTC
CASSLRDRVFEQYF
>TRBJ2-3|TRBV9|TRBD2|NA
TGTGCCAGCAGCGTAGCTACGGGGCGGGGGGGGGCTGATACGCAGTATTTT
CASSVATGRGGADTQYF
>TRBJ2-3|TRBV7-3|TRBD2|few
TGTGCCAGCAGCTCACTAGCGGGGGACACAGATACGCAGTATTTT
CASSSLAGDTDTQYF
>TRBJ1-6|TRBV18|NA|NA
TGTGCCAGCTCACGGGCCCGGGGATTTGATTCACCCCTCCACTTT
CASSRARGFDSPLHF
>TRBJ2-7|TRBV6-6|NA|few
TGTGCCAGCAGTTCGGGGGTCTACGAGCAGTACTTC
CASSSGVYEQYF
>TRBJ1-1|TRBV15|NA|NA
TGTGCCACCAGCAGAGCCAGGGAGAACACTGAAGCTTTCTTT
CATSRARENTEAFF
>TRBJ2-1|TRBV7-9|NA|NA
TGTGCCAGCAGCTTAGGGGGGGGGCCTTGGAATGAGCAGTTCTTC
CASSLGGGPWNEQFF
>TRBJ1-4|TRBV5-6|TRBD1|NA
TGTGCCAGCAGCCTTATCGGGGCAGGGGGAACTAATGAAAAACTGTTTTTT
CASSLIGAGGTNEKLFF
>TRBJ2-1|TRBV4-3|NA|NA
TGCGCCAGCAGCCGAGGCGGGGGGACAGCATACAATGAGCAGTTCTTC
CASSRGGGTAYNEQFF
>TRBJ1-2|TRBV6-1|TRBD1|few
TGTGCCAGCAGTGACCCGAGGACAGGGGGCGCCGAAGACACCTTC
CASSDPRTGGAEDTF
>TRBJ2-7|TRBV29-1|TRBD1|NA
TGCAGCGTGGGGCCCCGACAGGGGTCCTACGAGCAGTACTTC
CSVGPRQGSYEQYF
>TRBJ1-1|TRBV5-8|TRBD1|NA
TGTGCCAGCAGCTTTGGGACAGGGGTTGTGGGTGAAGCTTTCTTT
CASSFGTGVVGEAFF
>TRBJ2-7|TRBV5-1|TRBD2|NA
TGCGCCAGCAGCTTACGCGGGGGGCCTTCCTCTTTGGAGCAGTACTTC
CASSLRGGPSSLEQYF
>TRBJ2-3|TRBV6-5|NA|NA
TGTGCCAGCAGTCTAGCAGCCGGGGGTGGGCAGTATTTT
CASSLAAGGGQYF
>TRBJ1-5|TRBV7-2|NA|NA
TGTGCCAGCAGCTTTGAAAGGGGCGGACAGCCCCAGCATTTT
CASSFERGGQPQHF
>TRBJ1-5|TRBV2|NA|NA
TGTGCCAGCAGTGATATACAGGGACAATTAGGACAGCCCCAGCATTTT
CASSDIQGQLGQPQHF
>TRBJ2-7|TRBV5-1|NA|once
TGCGCCAGCGGTTTACAGCATAGCTCCTACGAGCAGTACTTC
CASGLQHSSYEQYF
>TRBJ1-4|TRBV4-1|NA|NA
TGCGCCAGCAGCCAAGGCCTGGGGCTGAATGAAAAACTGTTTTTT
CASSQGLGLNEKLFF
>TRBJ2-1|TRBV2|TRBD2|NA
TGTGCCAGCAGTGAGGGGCTAGCGGGGGGGGCCGTGCAGTTCTTC
CASSEGLAGGAVQFF
>TRBJ2-5|TRBV5-1|TRBD1|NA
TGCGCCAGCAGAAGAGGGGGCGAAGAGACCCAGTACTTC
CASRRGGEETQYF
>TRBJ2-3|TRBV7-9|NA|NA
TGTGCCAGCAGTCCCCCTCGCTACAGCACAGATACGCAGTATTTT
CASSPPRYSTDTQYF